A selection of T cell receptor beta chains follows, all from one sample in a study of Ad26.COV2.S vaccination and SARS-CoV-2 variants. Some clones are missing from TCRdb's copy, which holds only in-frame ones; the method was immunoSEQ multiplex PCR. The table has about 680,000 clones, roughly 90% seen once. The material sequenced was peripheral blood, taken in a trial of Ad26.COV2.S vaccine versus placebo. These receptors all stem from a person between 18 and 65 years old who received the Ad26.COV2.S COVID-19 vaccine or a placebo. Each CDR3 is given with its conserved first and last residue. A D gene is named only where the DNA matches it firmly. Not every row has a clone size; where given, it reads once, few, many or a size class.

j_gene: TRBJ1-6; d_gene: .; v_gene: TRBV30; abundance: .; CDR3nt: TGTGCCTGTTCACAGAGCTCCTATAATTCACCCCTCCACTTT; CDR3aa: CACSQSSYNSPLHF
j_gene: TRBJ2-3; d_gene: TRBD1; v_gene: TRBV6-5; abundance: .; CDR3nt: TGTGCCAGCAGTTACGGGGACAGTTTGCACACAGATACGCAGTATTTT; CDR3aa: CASSYGDSLHTDTQYF
j_gene: TRBJ2-5; d_gene: .; v_gene: TRBV2; abundance: once; CDR3nt: TGTGCCAGCAGACAGATAGCCAGAGAGACCCAGTACTTC; CDR3aa: CASRQIARETQYF
j_gene: TRBJ1-1; d_gene: .; v_gene: TRBV6-2/TRBV6-3; abundance: .; CDR3nt: TGTGCCAGCAGTTATGCGTTCATGAACACTGAAGCTTTCTTT; CDR3aa: CASSYAFMNTEAFF
j_gene: TRBJ2-2; d_gene: TRBD1; v_gene: TRBV7-6; abundance: .; CDR3nt: TGTGCCAGCAGCTCCGGGACAGGGAGTGTTACCGGGGAGCTGTTTTTT; CDR3aa: CASSSGTGSVTGELFF
j_gene: TRBJ2-7; d_gene: TRBD2; v_gene: TRBV27; abundance: .; CDR3nt: TGTGCCAGCAGTTTCCCCGGGACTAGTCCTAACGAGCAGTACTTC; CDR3aa: CASSFPGTSPNEQYF
j_gene: TRBJ2-2; d_gene: .; v_gene: TRBV5-6; abundance: .; CDR3nt: TGTGCCAGCAGCTTGGACCAGAACACCGGGGAGCTGTTTTTT; CDR3aa: CASSLDQNTGELFF
j_gene: TRBJ2-5; d_gene: .; v_gene: TRBV2; abundance: .; CDR3nt: TGTGCCAGCAGTGAACAAGCCGATCTCAGGGAGACCCAGTACTTC; CDR3aa: CASSEQADLRETQYF
j_gene: TRBJ2-2; d_gene: TRBD1; v_gene: TRBV5-8; abundance: .; CDR3nt: TGTGCCAGCAGCTCAGGGACAGGGAGAACCGGGGAGCTGTTTTTT; CDR3aa: CASSSGTGRTGELFF
j_gene: TRBJ2-1; d_gene: TRBD1; v_gene: TRBV6-6; abundance: .; CDR3nt: TGTGCCAGCAGTTACCTCGGGACAGGGGTACGCAATGAGCAGTTCTTC; CDR3aa: CASSYLGTGVRNEQFF
j_gene: TRBJ1-5; d_gene: TRBD1; v_gene: TRBV7-8; abundance: .; CDR3nt: TGTGCCAGCAGCCCGGGGACAGGGAGCCAGCCCCAGCATTTT; CDR3aa: CASSPGTGSQPQHF
j_gene: TRBJ2-5; d_gene: TRBD1; v_gene: TRBV19; abundance: .; CDR3nt: TGTGCCAGTAAAACAGGGGGCCAAGAGACCCAGTACTTC; CDR3aa: CASKTGGQETQYF
j_gene: TRBJ2-1; d_gene: .; v_gene: TRBV7-9; abundance: .; CDR3nt: TGTGCCAGCAGCTTAGAATACCTATTGGGCAATGAGCAGTTCTTC; CDR3aa: CASSLEYLLGNEQFF